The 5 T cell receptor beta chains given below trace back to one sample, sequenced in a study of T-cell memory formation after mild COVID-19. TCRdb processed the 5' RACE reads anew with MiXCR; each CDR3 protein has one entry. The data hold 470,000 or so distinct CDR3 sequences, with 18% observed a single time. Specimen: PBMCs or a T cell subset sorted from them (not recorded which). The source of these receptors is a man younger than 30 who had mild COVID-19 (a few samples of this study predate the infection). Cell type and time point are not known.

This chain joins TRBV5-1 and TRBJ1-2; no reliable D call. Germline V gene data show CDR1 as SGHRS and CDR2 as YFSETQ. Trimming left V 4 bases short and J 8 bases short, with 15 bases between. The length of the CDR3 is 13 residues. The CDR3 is CASSDKIGVGYTF. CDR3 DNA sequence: TGCGCCAGCAGCGATAAGATCGGGGTCGGCTACACCTTC.

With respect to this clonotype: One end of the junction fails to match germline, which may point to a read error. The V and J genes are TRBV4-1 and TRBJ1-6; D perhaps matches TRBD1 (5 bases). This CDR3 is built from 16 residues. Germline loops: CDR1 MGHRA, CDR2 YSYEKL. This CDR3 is CASRQVGAALGSPLHF. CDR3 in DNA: TGCGCCAGCAGACAAGTTGGGGCTGCCCTGGGATCACCCCTCCACTTT.

Here the CDR3 reads CASSRALDGYTF. In nucleotides, the CDR3 is TGCGCCAGCAGTCGGGCGCTGGATGGCTACACCTTC. This chain joins TRBV23-1 and TRBJ1-2; D remains ambiguous. TRBV23-1 is placed among ORFs of uncertain function. V lost 4 bases to trimming and J lost 6 bases, with 9 bases between them. The CDR3 is 12 residues long.

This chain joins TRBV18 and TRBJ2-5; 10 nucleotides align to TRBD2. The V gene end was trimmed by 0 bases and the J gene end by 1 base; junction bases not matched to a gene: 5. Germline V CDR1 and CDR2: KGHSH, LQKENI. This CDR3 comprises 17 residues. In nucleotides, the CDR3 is TGTGCCAGCTCACCACCGGCTAGCGGGGGTTCCCAAGAGACCCAGTACTTC. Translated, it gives CASSPPASGGSQETQYF.

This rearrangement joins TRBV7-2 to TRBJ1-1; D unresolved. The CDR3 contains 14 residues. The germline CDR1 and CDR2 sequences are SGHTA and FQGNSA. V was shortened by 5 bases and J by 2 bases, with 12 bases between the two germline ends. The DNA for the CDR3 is TGTGCCAGCAGCCCTTGGAGGGTTAACACTGAAGCTTTCTTT. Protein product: CASSPWRVNTEAFF.